The TCR beta chain under discussion was sequenced for a study of blood T cells in healthy people across ages. Sample-barcoded 5' priming and a J-beta primer mix drove a second PCR of about 6 to 11 cycles. Each CDR3 protein gets one entry after TCRdb re-called the 5' RACE reads with MiXCR. In the table there are nearly 800,000 distinct CDR3 sequences, around 50% of which are singletons. Germline CDR1 is SQVTM and CDR2 is ANQGSEA. The CDR3 has 11 amino acids. V was cut by 5 bases and J by 3 bases, with 7 bases left in between. The J gene is TRBJ2-5, the V gene TRBV29-1; no firm D call. The receptor comes from a man in his forties in good health. The sequencing input was blood. The CDR3 DNA reads TGCAGCGTTAGACCCGAAGAGACCCAGTACTTC. The encoded protein is CSVRPEETQYF.